A selection of T cell receptor beta chains follows, all from one sample in a study of early stage breast cancer tumors. The data were produced by immunoSEQ multiplex PCR, yet TCRdb's version contains in-frame clones alone and is incomplete. Counted here are fewer than 75,000 clones, about 74% occurring once; the ten biggest clones make up approximately 3.6%. The source material was blood. These receptors all stem from a person aged 25 to 39 with breast cancer. Each CDR3 is given with its conserved first and last residue. The order of the fields is clone size, V gene, J gene, D gene, CDR3 DNA, CDR3 protein. D genes are given only for firm matches. For some rows the clone size is stated as once, few or many, or as a class when expanded; others skip it.

few	TRBV10-3	TRBJ1-1	.	TGTGCCTCCGACAGCGGTATGAACACTGAAGCTTTCTTT	CASDSGMNTEAFF
.	TRBV11-2	TRBJ2-7	.	TGTGCCAGCAGCTTATCAGGGACATCCCACGAGCAGTACTTC	CASSLSGTSHEQYF
few	TRBV6-5	TRBJ1-3	TRBD1	TGTGCCAGCAGCCGAGACACAGGGGTGGGAAACACCATATATTTT	CASSRDTGVGNTIYF
.	TRBV30	TRBJ1-1	.	TGTGCCTGGAGAAGGAGGGCGGACACTGAAGCTTTCTTT	CAWRRRADTEAFF
.	TRBV6-4	TRBJ1-5	TRBD1	TGTGCCAGCAGCTCGGACAGGGGCCAGCCCCAGCATTTT	CASSSDRGQPQHF
once	TRBV27	TRBJ2-2	.	TGTGCCAGCAGTCTAGTCCGGGTGGGGAGCGGGGAGCTGTTTTTT	CASSLVRVGSGELFF
.	TRBV5-8	TRBJ2-3	.	TGTGCCAGCAGGTGGACAGCAGATACGCAGTATTTT	CASRWTADTQYF
once	TRBV19	TRBJ1-5	.	TGTGCCAGTAGTAAGCTGCGGGAGGGAAATAGCAATCAGCCCCAGCATTTT	CASSKLREGNSNQPQHF
once	TRBV11-2	TRBJ1-1	.	TGTGCCAGCAGATTACAAGGGTTCACTGAAGCTTTCTTT	CASRLQGFTEAFF
.	TRBV11-1	TRBJ2-7	TRBD1	TGTGCCAGCAGCTTAAGGACAGGGGATAGCGACGAGCAGTACTTC	CASSLRTGDSDEQYF
.	TRBV27	TRBJ1-6	TRBD1	TGTGCCAGCAGTTCCAGCCGGGACAGGCGTTCCTCCTATAATTCACCCCTCCACTTT	CASSSSRDRRSSYNSPLHF
.	TRBV19	TRBJ2-1	TRBD2	TGTGCCAGTAGTATATGGCTAGCGGGAGGTCAAAGCTCCTACAATGAGCAGTTCTTC	CASSIWLAGGQSSYNEQFF
few	TRBV9	TRBJ1-2	.	TGTGCCAGCAGCGTAAGGGAAGGGAGCTATGGCTACACCTTC	CASSVREGSYGYTF
.	TRBV7-9	TRBJ1-3	.	TGTGCCAGCAGCTTAGGGACAGTCGGGGGAAACACCATATATTTT	CASSLGTVGGNTIYF
once	TRBV7-2	TRBJ2-1	.	TGTGCCAGCAGCCCACAAGGACGTTCTGAGCAGTTCTTC	CASSPQGRSEQFF
.	TRBV5-6	TRBJ1-1	TRBD1	TGTGCCAGCAGCTCGCGAAACAGGGGGAGGTCCTATGAAGCTTTCTTT	CASSSRNRGRSYEAFF
.	TRBV7-5	TRBJ1-2	.	TGTGCCAGAAGCTTAGTAGGGGGACAGGGATTTCATGGCTACACCTTC	CARSLVGGQGFHGYTF
.	TRBV15	TRBJ1-5	TRBD1	TGTGCCACCAGCAGAGATAGGGACAGAAATCAGCCCCAGCATTTT	CATSRDRDRNQPQHF
.	TRBV5-1	TRBJ1-1	.	TGCGCCAGCAGCTCGACGGGGGGGGAGGCTGAAGCTTTCTTT	CASSSTGGEAEAFF
once	TRBV6-1	TRBJ1-5	.	TGTGCCAGCAGTGAAAGCCAGAATAGCAATCAGCCCCAGCATTTT	CASSESQNSNQPQHF
.	TRBV20-1	TRBJ2-5	.	TGCAGTGTCCCATATCGGGAGACCCAGTACTTC	CSVPYRETQYF
.	TRBV11-1	TRBJ1-1	.	TGTGCCAGCAGCCTTAGGGGAAGGGACTTGAACACTGAAGCTTTCTTT	CASSLRGRDLNTEAFF
few	TRBV10-3	TRBJ1-1	.	TGTGCCATCAGTGACGGTAAGGGGAACACTGAAGCTTTCTTT	CAISDGKGNTEAFF
.	TRBV30	TRBJ2-7	.	TGTGCCTGGAGTACCGGGACGGGTTACGAGCAGTACTTC	CAWSTGTGYEQYF
.	TRBV10-3	TRBJ1-4	.	TGTGCCATCAGTGAGTTGCAAGAAAAACTGTTTTTT	CAISELQEKLFF
once	TRBV5-1	TRBJ1-1	TRBD1	TGCGCCAGCAGCGCCTGGACAGGGAACACTGAAGCTTTCTTT	CASSAWTGNTEAFF
.	TRBV30	TRBJ1-1	.	TGTGCCTGGAGTGAGGGGGGGACTGAAGCTTTCTTT	CAWSEGGTEAFF
.	TRBV11-2	TRBJ2-2	TRBD1	TGTGCCAGCAGCTTACGGAAGGGGCAGGGGGAGAGGACCGGGGAGCTGTTTTTT	CASSLRKGQGERTGELFF
.	TRBV7-9	TRBJ2-7	TRBD2	TGTGCCAGCAGCCCTTGGGGGGTAGCGGGAAGTTACGAGCAGTACTTC	CASSPWGVAGSYEQYF
.	TRBV29-1	TRBJ2-1	.	TGCAGCGTCCCCCGGGACGGGGGCGCGGGCAATGAGCAGTTCTTC	CSVPRDGGAGNEQFF
few	TRBV4-2	TRBJ2-1	TRBD2	TGTGCCAGCAGCCGGGAGAGCGGGGGCTCCTACAATGAGCAGTTCTTC	CASSRESGGSYNEQFF
.	TRBV30	TRBJ1-2	TRBD1	TGTGCCTGCCTACAGGGGCCGCTGGACTATGGCTACACCTTC	CACLQGPLDYGYTF
.	TRBV19	TRBJ1-3	.	TGTGCCAGTAGTATTCGGCGCTCTGGAAACACCATATATTTT	CASSIRRSGNTIYF
.	TRBV11-3	TRBJ2-1	.	TGTGCCAGCAGCTCGACCGGTCTACTGTACAATGAGCAGTTCTTC	CASSSTGLLYNEQFF
.	TRBV7-2	TRBJ1-1	.	TGTGCCAGCAGCTTCCCGGGAAGGGAAGCTTTCTTT	CASSFPGREAFF
.	TRBV28	TRBJ1-2	TRBD1	TGTGCCAGCAGCTCGGCCGGGACAGCGAACTATGGCTACACCTTC	CASSSAGTANYGYTF
few	TRBV6-6	TRBJ1-1	.	TGTGCCAGCAGTGAGGGACGGGCGAACACTGAAGCTTTCTTT	CASSEGRANTEAFF
once	TRBV30	TRBJ2-5	.	TGTGCCTGGAGTAGTGGGAGATTAGAGACCCAGTACTTC	CAWSSGRLETQYF
.	TRBV9	TRBJ1-1	.	TGTGCCAGCAGCGTAGATACAGTAACGAACACTGAAGCTTTCTTT	CASSVDTVTNTEAFF
.	TRBV11-2	TRBJ1-1	.	TGTGCCAGCAGCTTAGGAGGATCAAGGGACCCGACTTTCTTT	CASSLGGSRDPTFF
.	TRBV11-2	TRBJ2-1	.	TGTGCCAGCAGCTTAGATTTCCCCCTCCCGGCCGGGTCTGAGCAGTTCTTC	CASSLDFPLPAGSEQFF
.	TRBV10-1	TRBJ2-2	.	TGCGCCAGCAGTGCGGGTACGAACACCGGGGAGCTGTTTTTT	CASSAGTNTGELFF
.	TRBV7-9	TRBJ2-1	TRBD2	TGTGCCAGCAGCCTTAGCGGGAGTGGTAATGAGCAGTTCTTC	CASSLSGSGNEQFF
.	TRBV10-2	TRBJ2-1	TRBD2	TGCGCCAGCGGTTTAGCGGGAGGGAGCTCCTACAATGAGCAGTTCTTC	CASGLAGGSSYNEQFF
.	TRBV9	TRBJ2-7	TRBD2	TGTGCCAGCAGCGTAGCTACGGGGGGAGGGTACGAGCAGTACTTC	CASSVATGGGYEQYF
.	TRBV29-1	TRBJ2-1	.	TGCAGCGTTGAGTTTGGGGGATGGGGTGAGCAGTTCTTC	CSVEFGGWGEQFF
.	TRBV19	TRBJ2-2	.	TGTGCCAGTAGTGGGCTACAGGGTTCCACCGGGGAGCTGTTTTTT	CASSGLQGSTGELFF
.	TRBV14	TRBJ1-1	.	TGTGCCAGCAGCCAAGCAGGTACTGAAGCTTTCTTT	CASSQAGTEAFF
.	TRBV5-1	TRBJ2-7	TRBD1	TGCGCCAGCAGCTTGGGCAGAACAGGGGACGGCTACGAGCAGTACTTC	CASSLGRTGDGYEQYF
.	TRBV7-8	TRBJ1-5	.	TGTGCCAGCAGCTTAGTTTCCCAGGGTGGCCAGCCCCAGCATTTT	CASSLVSQGGQPQHF
few	TRBV4-3	TRBJ1-2	TRBD1	TGCGCCAGCAGCCAAGGGGCTTGGGGACAGGGGTATGGCTACACCTTC	CASSQGAWGQGYGYTF